A selection of T cell receptor beta chains follows, all from one sample in a study of lymphopenia after photon versus proton radiotherapy. Sequencing was performed with immunoSEQ multiplex PCR; in TCRdb, only in-frame clones are kept and a portion is missing. The sample lists roughly 150,000 clones, approximately 90% seen once, with approximately 4.8% in the top ten. This sample comprised peripheral blood, obtained from a patient treated with photon-based radiotherapy. These receptors originate from a man aged 45-60 years with gastric cancer. The CDR3 runs from the conserved cysteine through the conserved F or W. The D gene is left open where the match is weak. A clone size is listed for some rows: how often the clone was seen (once, few, many), or a class if it is expanded.

clone size: once; J gene: TRBJ1-5; V gene: TRBV27; CDR3 length: 16; D gene: -; CDR3 protein: CASRKAPGDSNQPQHF; CDR3 DNA: TGTGCCAGCAGGAAAGCCCCCGGGGATAGCAATCAGCCCCAGCATTTT
clone size: -; J gene: TRBJ2-3; V gene: TRBV13; CDR3 length: 18; D gene: TRBD1; CDR3 protein: CASTFGTDLLASTDTQYF; CDR3 DNA: TGTGCCAGCACCTTTGGGACAGACCTTTTGGCTAGCACAGATACGCAGTATTTT
clone size: -; J gene: TRBJ2-1; V gene: TRBV12-2; CDR3 length: 18; D gene: -; CDR3 protein: CASRLDPSLTPSYNEQFF; CDR3 DNA: TGTGCAAGTCGCTTAGACCCTAGCCTAACACCCTCCTACAATGAGCAGTTCTTC
clone size: once; J gene: TRBJ2-7; V gene: TRBV7-8; CDR3 length: 13; D gene: -; CDR3 protein: CASSFPPEDEQYF; CDR3 DNA: TGTGCCAGCAGCTTCCCCCCCGAGGACGAGCAGTACTTC
clone size: -; J gene: TRBJ2-3; V gene: TRBV19; CDR3 length: 13; D gene: -; CDR3 protein: CASSIGKADTQYF; CDR3 DNA: TGTGCCAGTAGTATAGGGAAGGCAGATACGCAGTATTTT
clone size: -; J gene: TRBJ1-3; V gene: TRBV18; CDR3 length: 15; D gene: TRBD1; CDR3 protein: CASSPSDRIQGMRSF; CDR3 DNA: TGTGCCAGCTCACCTTCGGACAGGATCCAGGGGATGAGGTCATTT
clone size: -; J gene: TRBJ2-7; V gene: TRBV10-2; CDR3 length: 13; D gene: -; CDR3 protein: CASSDTPTYEQYF; CDR3 DNA: TGCGCCAGCAGTGACACGCCAACCTACGAGCAGTACTTC
clone size: once; J gene: TRBJ1-1; V gene: TRBV28; CDR3 length: 16; D gene: -; CDR3 protein: CASSFPPEAGGTEAFF; CDR3 DNA: TGTGCCAGCAGTTTCCCCCCGGAGGCGGGAGGCACTGAAGCTTTCTTT
clone size: -; J gene: TRBJ1-3; V gene: TRBV4-2; CDR3 length: 16; D gene: -; CDR3 protein: CASSQAGDFSGNTIYF; CDR3 DNA: TGTGCCAGCAGCCAAGCAGGGGACTTCTCTGGAAACACCATATATTTT
clone size: -; J gene: TRBJ2-3; V gene: TRBV19; CDR3 length: 14; D gene: -; CDR3 protein: CASSMSGNTDTQYF; CDR3 DNA: TGTGCCAGTAGTATGTCCGGGAACACAGATACGCAGTATTTT
clone size: once; J gene: TRBJ2-7; V gene: TRBV6-5; CDR3 length: 14; D gene: TRBD1; CDR3 protein: CASGQGPNYYEQYF; CDR3 DNA: TGTGCCAGCGGACAGGGGCCTAATTACTACGAGCAGTACTTC
clone size: -; J gene: TRBJ2-1; V gene: TRBV27; CDR3 length: 13; D gene: -; CDR3 protein: CASSDRRPNEQFF; CDR3 DNA: TGTGCCAGCAGCGACAGGAGACCCAATGAGCAGTTCTTC
clone size: -; J gene: TRBJ1-2; V gene: TRBV5-1; CDR3 length: 15; D gene: TRBD1; CDR3 protein: CASSYSGTGGDGYTF; CDR3 DNA: TGCGCCAGCAGCTACTCCGGGACAGGGGGCGATGGCTACACCTTC
clone size: -; J gene: TRBJ2-4; V gene: TRBV28; CDR3 length: 15; D gene: TRBD1; CDR3 protein: CASRTDRVGPRIQYF; CDR3 DNA: TGTGCCAGCAGAACGGACAGGGTTGGGCCAAGGATTCAGTACTTC
clone size: -; J gene: TRBJ2-7; V gene: TRBV5-4; CDR3 length: 14; D gene: TRBD1; CDR3 protein: CASSRQDREIEQYF; CDR3 DNA: TGTGCCAGCAGCAGGCAGGACAGGGAGATCGAGCAGTACTTC
clone size: -; J gene: TRBJ2-2; V gene: TRBV5-1; CDR3 length: 14; D gene: -; CDR3 protein: CASSQGQNTGELFF; CDR3 DNA: TGCGCCAGCAGCCAGGGACAAAACACCGGGGAGCTGTTTTTT
clone size: -; J gene: TRBJ2-1; V gene: TRBV11-2; CDR3 length: 17; D gene: TRBD2; CDR3 protein: CASSSLRGLAGHNEQFF; CDR3 DNA: TGTGCCAGCAGCTCTCTTCGGGGACTAGCGGGACACAATGAGCAGTTCTTC
clone size: -; J gene: TRBJ1-1; V gene: TRBV30; CDR3 length: 15; D gene: TRBD1; CDR3 protein: CAWTRTGAMNTEAFF; CDR3 DNA: TGTGCCTGGACCCGGACAGGGGCCATGAACACTGAAGCTTTCTTT
clone size: -; J gene: TRBJ1-5; V gene: TRBV11-2; CDR3 length: 14; D gene: -; CDR3 protein: CASSLVPGNQPQHF; CDR3 DNA: TGTGCCAGCAGCTTAGTGCCAGGCAATCAGCCCCAGCATTTT
clone size: -; J gene: TRBJ2-2; V gene: TRBV6-1; CDR3 length: 15; D gene: TRBD1; CDR3 protein: CASSVGQGGPGELFF; CDR3 DNA: TGTGCCAGCAGTGTGGGACAGGGGGGTCCCGGGGAGCTGTTTTTT
clone size: -; J gene: TRBJ2-7; V gene: TRBV6-5; CDR3 length: 13; D gene: -; CDR3 protein: CASSYSKSNEQYF; CDR3 DNA: TGTGCCAGCAGTTACTCGAAAAGCAACGAGCAGTACTTC
clone size: -; J gene: TRBJ2-2; V gene: TRBV14; CDR3 length: 16; D gene: TRBD1; CDR3 protein: CASSQEAGGYTGELFF; CDR3 DNA: TGTGCCAGCAGCCAAGAAGCAGGGGGCTATACCGGGGAGCTGTTTTTT
clone size: -; J gene: TRBJ1-4; V gene: TRBV6-1; CDR3 length: 12; D gene: -; CDR3 protein: CASTKPDEKLFF; CDR3 DNA: TGTGCCAGCACCAAGCCAGACGAAAAACTGTTTTTT
clone size: -; J gene: TRBJ2-1; V gene: TRBV19; CDR3 length: 15; D gene: -; CDR3 protein: CASSVSGSAYNEQFF; CDR3 DNA: TGTGCCAGTAGTGTATCAGGGAGCGCCTACAATGAGCAGTTCTTC
clone size: -; J gene: TRBJ1-5; V gene: TRBV19; CDR3 length: 14; D gene: -; CDR3 protein: CASSSGFFNQPQHF; CDR3 DNA: TGTGCCTCCTCCTCGGGTTTCTTCAATCAGCCCCAGCATTTT
clone size: once; J gene: TRBJ2-7; V gene: TRBV28; CDR3 length: 15; D gene: TRBD1; CDR3 protein: CASSNGGQESYEQYF; CDR3 DNA: TGTGCCAGCAGCAACGGGGGACAGGAGTCCTACGAGCAGTACTTC
clone size: -; J gene: TRBJ2-1; V gene: TRBV27; CDR3 length: 13; D gene: -; CDR3 protein: CASSQGPYNEQFF; CDR3 DNA: TGTGCCAGCAGCCAGGGGCCCTACAATGAGCAGTTCTTC
clone size: -; J gene: TRBJ2-1; V gene: TRBV19; CDR3 length: 14; D gene: TRBD2; CDR3 protein: CASSLADSYNEQFF; CDR3 DNA: TGTGCCAGTAGTCTAGCGGACTCCTACAATGAGCAGTTCTTC
clone size: -; J gene: TRBJ1-5; V gene: TRBV27; CDR3 length: 16; D gene: TRBD1; CDR3 protein: CASSLRGQGQNQPQHF; CDR3 DNA: TGTGCCAGCAGTCTAAGGGGACAGGGTCAAAATCAGCCCCAGCATTTT
clone size: -; J gene: TRBJ2-3; V gene: TRBV6-5; CDR3 length: 15; D gene: -; CDR3 protein: CASSYSMAHTDTQYF; CDR3 DNA: TGTGCCAGCAGTTACTCGATGGCACACACAGATACGCAGTATTTT
clone size: -; J gene: TRBJ1-5; V gene: TRBV6-1; CDR3 length: 15; D gene: -; CDR3 protein: CASSAGRSPNQPQHF; CDR3 DNA: TGTGCCAGCAGTGCGGGCAGGAGCCCCAATCAGCCCCAGCATTTT
clone size: once; J gene: TRBJ2-7; V gene: TRBV18; CDR3 length: 16; D gene: TRBD1; CDR3 protein: CASSPRQGEVSYEQYF; CDR3 DNA: TGTGCCAGCTCACCGAGACAGGGCGAAGTATCCTACGAGCAGTACTTC
clone size: -; J gene: TRBJ1-3; V gene: TRBV14; CDR3 length: 16; D gene: -; CDR3 protein: CASSRSRQYSGNTIYF; CDR3 DNA: TGTGCCAGCAGCCGGTCGAGACAGTACTCTGGAAACACCATATATTTT
clone size: -; J gene: TRBJ2-7; V gene: TRBV5-1; CDR3 length: 19; D gene: TRBD2; CDR3 protein: CASSLGPRLSSGRAYEQYF; CDR3 DNA: TGCGCCAGCAGCTTGGGTCCCCGCCTTTCTAGCGGGAGGGCCTACGAGCAGTACTTC
clone size: -; J gene: TRBJ1-3; V gene: TRBV9; CDR3 length: 17; D gene: -; CDR3 protein: CASSPRWVDSSGNTIYF; CDR3 DNA: TGTGCCAGCAGCCCACGTTGGGTTGACAGCTCTGGAAACACCATATATTTT
clone size: few; J gene: TRBJ1-1; V gene: TRBV29-1; CDR3 length: 13; D gene: -; CDR3 protein: CSVVPGTNTEAFF; CDR3 DNA: TGCAGCGTTGTACCAGGGACGAACACTGAAGCTTTCTTT
clone size: few; J gene: TRBJ2-5; V gene: TRBV6-6; CDR3 length: 14; D gene: TRBD1; CDR3 protein: CASSYRDSQETQYF; CDR3 DNA: TGTGCCAGCAGTTACCGGGACAGCCAAGAGACCCAGTACTTC
clone size: -; J gene: TRBJ2-7; V gene: TRBV2; CDR3 length: 14; D gene: -; CDR3 protein: CASSERGRTYEQYF; CDR3 DNA: TGTGCCAGCAGTGAAAGGGGGAGAACCTACGAGCAGTACTTC
clone size: -; J gene: TRBJ1-1; V gene: TRBV10-3; CDR3 length: 15; D gene: -; CDR3 protein: CAISLSGGANTEAFF; CDR3 DNA: TGTGCCATCAGTCTCTCAGGAGGGGCCAACACTGAAGCTTTCTTT
clone size: -; J gene: TRBJ2-5; V gene: TRBV29-1; CDR3 length: 13; D gene: TRBD1; CDR3 protein: CSVGQGAGETQYF; CDR3 DNA: TGCAGCGTGGGACAGGGGGCTGGGGAGACCCAGTACTTC
clone size: -; J gene: TRBJ2-1; V gene: TRBV9; CDR3 length: 17; D gene: -; CDR3 protein: CASNPLGGGVSPNEQFF; CDR3 DNA: TGTGCCAGCAACCCTCTGGGTGGAGGGGTTAGCCCCAATGAGCAGTTCTTC
clone size: -; J gene: TRBJ2-7; V gene: TRBV6-6; CDR3 length: 12; D gene: -; CDR3 protein: CASRLTGIQPYF; CDR3 DNA: TGTGCCAGCAGGCTGACAGGCATTCAACCGTACTTC
clone size: -; J gene: TRBJ2-7; V gene: TRBV28; CDR3 length: 13; D gene: TRBD1; CDR3 protein: CASSTGETYEQYF; CDR3 DNA: TGTGCCAGCAGTACAGGGGAGACCTACGAGCAGTACTTC
clone size: -; J gene: TRBJ2-2; V gene: TRBV6-5; CDR3 length: 15; D gene: TRBD2; CDR3 protein: CASSYRAGDTGELFF; CDR3 DNA: TGTGCCAGCAGTTACCGAGCGGGAGACACCGGGGAGCTGTTTTTT
clone size: -; J gene: TRBJ1-1; V gene: TRBV5-1; CDR3 length: 14; D gene: -; CDR3 protein: CASSLKTANTEAFF; CDR3 DNA: TGCGCCAGCAGCTTGAAAACAGCCAACACTGAAGCTTTCTTT
clone size: -; J gene: TRBJ2-1; V gene: TRBV5-1; CDR3 length: 14; D gene: -; CDR3 protein: CASSARGTYNEQFF; CDR3 DNA: TGCGCCAGCAGCGCCCGAGGGACCTACAATGAGCAGTTCTTC
clone size: -; J gene: TRBJ2-7; V gene: TRBV28; CDR3 length: 16; D gene: -; CDR3 protein: CASTGGAGKLPYEQYF; CDR3 DNA: TGTGCCAGCACCGGGGGTGCGGGAAAGCTTCCCTACGAGCAGTACTTC
clone size: -; J gene: TRBJ2-1; V gene: TRBV7-9; CDR3 length: 16; D gene: -; CDR3 protein: CASSLKRRGSYNEQFF; CDR3 DNA: TGTGCCAGCAGCTTAAAGCGGAGAGGCTCCTACAATGAGCAGTTCTTC
clone size: few; J gene: TRBJ1-4; V gene: TRBV9; CDR3 length: 15; D gene: TRBD1; CDR3 protein: CASSGGTGGFEKLFF; CDR3 DNA: TGTGCCAGCAGCGGCGGGACAGGGGGCTTTGAAAAACTGTTTTTT
clone size: -; J gene: TRBJ2-3; V gene: TRBV7-6; CDR3 length: 17; D gene: -; CDR3 protein: CASTNKRQGWDTDTQYF; CDR3 DNA: TGTGCCAGCACCAACAAAAGGCAGGGGTGGGACACAGATACGCAGTATTTT
clone size: -; J gene: TRBJ2-1; V gene: TRBV4-2; CDR3 length: 17; D gene: TRBD2; CDR3 protein: CASSQPGLAGSVDEQFF; CDR3 DNA: TGTGCCAGCAGCCAGCCGGGTCTAGCGGGGAGTGTGGATGAGCAGTTCTTC
clone size: few; J gene: TRBJ2-1; V gene: TRBV18; CDR3 length: 15; D gene: -; CDR3 protein: CASSPGRGAYNEQFF; CDR3 DNA: TGTGCCAGCTCACCCGGCAGGGGGGCATACAATGAGCAGTTCTTC